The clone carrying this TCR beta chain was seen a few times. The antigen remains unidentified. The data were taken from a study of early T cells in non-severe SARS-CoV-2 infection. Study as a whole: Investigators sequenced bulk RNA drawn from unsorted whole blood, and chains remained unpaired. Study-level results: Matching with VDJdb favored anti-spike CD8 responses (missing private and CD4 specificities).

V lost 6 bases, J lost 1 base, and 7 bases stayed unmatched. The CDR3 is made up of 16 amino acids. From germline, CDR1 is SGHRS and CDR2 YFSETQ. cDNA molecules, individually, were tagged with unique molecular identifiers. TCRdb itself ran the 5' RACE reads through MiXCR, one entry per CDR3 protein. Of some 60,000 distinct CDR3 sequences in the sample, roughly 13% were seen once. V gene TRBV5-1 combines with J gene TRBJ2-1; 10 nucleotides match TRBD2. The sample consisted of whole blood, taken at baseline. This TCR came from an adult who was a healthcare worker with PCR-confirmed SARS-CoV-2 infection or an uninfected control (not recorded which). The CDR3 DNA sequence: TGCGCCAGCAACAGCGGGAGGGCCGGTTCCTACAATGAGCAGTTCTTC. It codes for CASNSGRAGSYNEQFF. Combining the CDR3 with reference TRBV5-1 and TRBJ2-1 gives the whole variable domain KAGVTQTPRYLIKTRGQQVTLSCSPISGHRSVSWYQQTPGQGLQFLFEYFSETQRNKGNFPGRFSGRQFSNSRSEMNVSTLELGDSALYLCASNSGRAGSYNEQFFGPGTRLTVL.